This T cell receptor (beta chain) came from a study of blood T cells in healthy people across ages. Study observations and caveats: When set beside aged donors, long-lived donors presented more naive CD4+ cells and higher diversity. The unknown donor CMV status may have confounded expanded clonotype changes. Age advanced and TCR beta diversity per million T cells fell, roughly linearly. Diversity figures based on one million T cells were deemed too low.

For the second PCR, which ran for roughly 6 to 12 cycles, a sample-barcoded 5' primer and a J-beta primer mix were used. In TCRdb, the 5' RACE reads were re-called with MiXCR into one record per CDR3 protein. The sample holds 650,000 to 1,000,000 distinct CDR3 sequences; around half are singletons and the top ten take 15% to 20%. Germline-derived CDR1 and CDR2 are SEHNR and FQNEAQ (reference sequence). CDR3 length: 15 residues. As to this clonotype: Its antigen remains unknown.

The chain links TRBV7-9 to TRBJ2-5; TRBD2 matches at 7 bases. The DNA end is more similar to TRBJ2-7, so the J call may be wrong. The sequenced material came from blood. The sequence was obtained from an elderly man in good health. Here the CDR3 DNA reads TGTGCCAGCTCCTCTCGGGGGAGGGCCTGTAACGAGCAGTACTTC. Amino acid sequence: CASSSRGRACNEQYF.